One and the same sample provided the 30 T cell receptor beta chains below, sequenced in a study of CD8 T cells in ankylosing spondylitis. General study points: In ankylosing spondylitis blood, a motif of roughly 8 highly homologous TCR beta variants appeared characteristic.

From the 5' RACE reads, TCRdb called clonotypes with MiXCR, one entry per CDR3 protein. The data show 700,000 to 850,000 distinct CDR3 sequences, 10% to 15% seen once. Their target antigens are unknown. The sample taken for sequencing was blood, either unsorted or a sorted T cell fraction (not recorded which). The receptors come from a male donor with ankylosing spondylitis.

This clonotype has more than one count but fewer than ten. V gene TRBV28 combines with J gene TRBJ2-2; D perhaps matches TRBD2 (6 bases). Germline CDR1 is MDHEN and CDR2 is SYDVKM. The CDR3 has 15 amino acids. Trimming pared 3 bases from V and 6 bases from J, leaving 14 bases between. For the CDR3, the DNA is TGTGCCAGCAGTTTGAGGAGGGGAAGGGCCGGGGAGCTGTTTTTT. Translating gives CASSLRRGRAGELFF.

This clonotype showed up just a few times. The rearrangement joins TRBV19 to TRBJ2-1, with 8 bases lining up with TRBD2. CDR1 and CDR2 from the germline V gene are LNHDA and SQIVND (reference sequence). The CDR3 consists of 16 residues. With 0 bases clipped from V and 7 bases from J, the junction kept 8 bases outside the gene matches. The CDR3 region has the DNA TGTGCCAGTAGTATAGAGACTAGCGCCTTTGGGAATGAGCAGTTCTTC. Encoded protein: CASSIETSAFGNEQFF.

Only a few counts were recorded for this clonotype. The chain joins TRBV20-1 to TRBJ2-1; 14 bases map to TRBD2. This CDR3 spans 17 amino acids. With V trimmed by 1 base and J by 2 bases, 4 bases remained unmatched. Germline V lookup: CDR1 DFQATT, CDR2 SNEGSKA (reference sequence). The CDR3 loop reads CSARGGLAGAAYNEQFF. The CDR3 nucleotides read TGCAGTGCTAGAGGGGGACTAGCGGGGGCCGCCTACAATGAGCAGTTCTTC.

The CDR3 nucleotides are TGTGCCAGCAGCCCCCCCGGGGCAGGGGGCTTTTACGAGCAGTACTTC. Translating gives CASSPPGAGGFYEQYF. The chain couples TRBV7-2 to TRBJ2-7; 8 nucleotides align to TRBD1. J lost 4 bases, V lost 5 bases, and 13 bases had no gene match. Germline CDR1 is SGHTA and CDR2 is FQGNSA. This CDR3 has 16 residues.

In regard to this clonotype: Lacking the conserved final phenylalanine or tryptophan, this CDR3 likely reflects a read error. The chain recombines TRBV4-2 with TRBJ2-7, with D possibly being TRBD2 (5 bases). With 4 bases removed from V and 0 bases from J, the gap between germline ends came to 10 bases. This CDR3 region has 14 residues. Germline V CDR1 and CDR2: LGHNA, YNFKEQ. This CDR3 is CASSPEDFSYEQYY. In DNA form, the CDR3 reads TGTGCCAGCAGCCCGGAGGACTTCTCCTACGAGCAGTACTAC.

This clonotype turned up a few times. The CDR3: CASSLFSRAGRYEQYF. For the CDR3, the DNA is TGTGCCAGCAGCTTGTTTTCCCGAGCAGGACGATACGAGCAGTACTTC. The V gene is TRBV5-6, the J gene TRBJ2-7, with D unresolved. The CDR3 is 16 amino acids. Trimming left V 1 base short and J 4 bases short, with 18 bases between. Germline CDR1 reads SGHDT; CDR2 reads YYEEEE.

This clonotype was observed many times. This chain links TRBV4-3 with TRBJ1-4; 7 positions match TRBD1. This CDR3 has 17 amino acids. Germline V gene lookup returns CDR1 LGHNA and CDR2 YSLEER. The trim removed 0 bases at V and 6 bases at J, leaving 10 bases unmatched. CDR3 sequence reads: CASSQEYVRQGDEKLFF. CDR3 coding DNA: TGCGCCAGCAGCCAAGAATATGTGAGACAGGGAGATGAAAAACTGTTTTTT.

V usage is TRBV15 and J usage is TRBJ2-1; no clear D. The CDR3 covers 12 residues. CDR1 and CDR2 (germline): LNHNV, YYDKDF (reference sequence). The V end lost 5 bases, the J end lost 4 bases, and 6 bases lay between the germline ends. The CDR3 loop reads CATSLGYNEQFF. The CDR3 nucleotides are TGTGCCACCAGCCTCGGATACAATGAGCAGTTCTTC.

The chain links TRBV6-5 to TRBJ1-2; D uncertain. Germline assignment: CDR1 MNHEY and CDR2 SVGAGI. V was pared by 0 bases and J by 7 bases, with 12 bases between. There are 14 residues in the CDR3. DNA of the CDR3: TGTGCCAGCAGTTACTCGATAGGGTTCAGTGGCTACACCTTC. It yields the protein CASSYSIGFSGYTF.

Many counts were recorded for this clonotype. The chain combines TRBV6-5 with TRBJ2-2, with 8 bases matching TRBD1. There are 15 residues in the CDR3. The junction had 6 bases not matched to a gene; V was cut back by 2 bases and J by 7 bases. Germline values: CDR1 MNHEY, CDR2 SVGAGI. CDR3 coding DNA: TGTGCCAGCAGTTACGTGGACAGGGCGGTCGGGGAGCTGTTTTTT. Translated: CASSYVDRAVGELFF.

This clonotype was seen a handful of times. The V gene is TRBV7-9, the J gene TRBJ1-2; D is uncertain. V was clipped by 3 bases and J by 8 bases, with 13 bases between them. This CDR3 spans 13 amino acids. In germline, CDR1 is SEHNR, CDR2 FQNEAQ (reference sequence). CDR3 residues: CASSLEPAAGYTF. The CDR3 DNA follows: TGTGCCAGCAGCTTGGAGCCGGCGGCGGGCTACACCTTC.

A few counts support this clonotype. The chain combines TRBV20-1 with TRBJ2-1; the match to TRBD2 covers 13 bases. V was clipped by 4 bases and J by 2 bases; unmatched bases: 2. The CDR3 spans 15 residues. The germline gives CDR1 DFQATT, CDR2 SNEGSKA (reference sequence). This chain's CDR3 is CSAIGLAGAYNEQFF. The DNA of the CDR3 is TGCAGTGCTATCGGACTAGCGGGAGCCTACAATGAGCAGTTCTTC.

This clonotype was picked up a small number of times. The chain joins TRBV29-1 to TRBJ2-3; the D gene could be TRBD1 or TRBD2 (5 bases each). There are 12 residues in the CDR3. Germline V CDR1 and CDR2: SQVTM, ANQGSEA. Trimming left V 6 bases short and J 4 bases short, with 11 bases between. The CDR3 DNA reads as TGCAGCGTCCGACGGGGCTCAGATACGCAGTATTTT. Protein: CSVRRGSDTQYF.

This clonotype occurred a few times. This chain links TRBV5-5 with TRBJ1-1; 7 nucleotides match TRBD1. CDR3 size: 13 residues. Trimming took 7 bases from V and 7 from J; bases not matched to a gene: 10. From germline, CDR1 is SGHKS and CDR2 YYEKEE (reference sequence). The CDR3 is CASGNRGENEAFF. Written as DNA, the CDR3 is TGTGCCAGCGGAAACAGGGGAGAGAATGAAGCTTTCTTT. Together with reference TRBV5-5 and TRBJ1-1, the CDR3 gives the full variable domain: DAGVTQSPTHLIKTRGQQVTLRCSPISGHKSVSWYQQVLGQGPQFIFQYYEKEERGRGNFPDRFSARQFPNYSSELNVNALLLGDSALYLCASGNRGENEAFFGQGTRLTVV.

V and J are TRBV5-5 and TRBJ2-7; no definite D call. The CDR3 has 13 residues. V lost 1 base, J lost 5 bases, and 10 bases lay in between. Germline CDR1 and CDR2: SGHKS and YYEKEE (reference sequence). CDR3 loop: CASSLIGVHEQYF. The CDR3 DNA follows: TGTGCCAGCAGCTTGATTGGGGTCCACGAGCAGTACTTC.

The chain is built from TRBV7-2 and TRBJ2-1, with D possibly being TRBD2 (6 bases). CDR3 length equals 16 residues. Trimming removed 2 bases at V and 2 bases at J, with 13 bases between. Germline-derived CDR1 and CDR2 are SGHTA and FQGNSA. This chain's CDR3 is CASSLRAGFAYNEQFF. In nucleotides, the CDR3 is TGTGCCAGCAGCTTACGTGCGGGATTCGCCTACAATGAGCAGTTCTTC.

This clonotype was recorded many times. The V and J genes are TRBV7-2 and TRBJ1-2; D is perhaps TRBD1 (5 bases). Germline CDR1 SGHTA, CDR2 FQGNSA. This CDR3 has 14 residues. Trimming took 2 bases from V and 2 from J, leaving 9 bases between them. CDR3: CASSLSPGNYGYTF. CDR3 DNA: TGTGCCAGCAGCTTATCCCCAGGGAACTATGGCTACACCTTC.

This chain connects TRBV5-8 to TRBJ2-2, with no clear D. Deletions cut 3 bases from V and 4 bases from J, with 19 bases between. This CDR3 region has 17 residues. The germline CDR1 and CDR2 sequences are SGHTS and YDEGEE. The CDR3 DNA reads as TGTGCCAGCAGCTGGGGATGGTATACTTCAGGCACCGGGGAGCTGTTTTTT. Residues: CASSWGWYTSGTGELFF.

J is TRBJ1-5 and V is TRBV18, with D unclear. Germline CDR1 KGHSH, CDR2 LQKENI. Trimming cost V 4 bases and J 8 bases, with 12 bases left between them. The length of the CDR3 is 13 residues. The CDR3 DNA reads TGTGCCAGCTCACTAACCCAAATGGAGCCCCAGCATTTT. It encodes CASSLTQMEPQHF.

This sequence joins TRBV7-2 and TRBJ1-2, with D tentatively TRBD1 (5 bases). The germline V gene encodes CDR1 SGHTA and CDR2 FQGNSA. Trimming cost V 4 bases and J 8 bases, with 17 bases left between them. CDR3 length: 14 residues. The CDR3 loop reads CASSSRWGPSGYTF. For the CDR3, the DNA is TGTGCCAGCAGCTCAAGGTGGGGCCCCTCAGGCTACACCTTC.

The sample holds many counts of this clonotype. The chain couples TRBV29-1 to TRBJ1-2; D is perhaps TRBD1 (6 bases). The V and J ends lost 6 bases and 4 bases respectively, with 12 bases between them. Per germline, CDR1 SQVTM and CDR2 ANQGSEA. The CDR3 is 12 residues long. CDR3 DNA sequence: TGCAGCGTCGCAAGGGACACCTATGGCTACACCTTC. This sequence encodes CSVARDTYGYTF.

The chain links TRBV10-3 to TRBJ2-5, with D maybe TRBD1 (6 bases). The CDR3 spans 16 residues. Germline V gene sequence: CDR1 ENHRY, CDR2 SYGVKD. V was pared by 0 bases and J by 4 bases, with 15 bases between. The CDR3 DNA sequence: TGTGCCATCAGTGAGTCCCCCGAGACAGGAGCAGAGACCCAGTACTTC. It is translated as CAISESPETGAETQYF.

This rearrangement joins TRBV20-1 to TRBJ2-5; 12 nucleotides align to TRBD2. There are 14 residues in the CDR3. Looked up from germline, CDR1 is DFQATT and CDR2 is SNEGSKA (reference sequence). The V segment lost 6 bases and the J segment 7 bases; nucleotides outside the gene matches: 9. CDR3 nucleotides: TGCAGTGCGGGGACTAGCGGGTGGCGGGGGACCCAGTACTTC. Translated, it gives CSAGTSGWRGTQYF.

This clonotype was detected only a few times. This sequence joins TRBV10-3 and TRBJ2-1; D gene ambiguous. V lost 3 bases to trimming and J lost 0 bases, with 9 bases between them. CDR1 ENHRY and CDR2 SYGVKD come from the germline V gene. CDR3 length equals 15 residues. CDR3 sequence: CAISEGPGSYNEQFF. The CDR3 DNA reads TGTGCCATCAGTGAAGGCCCCGGCTCCTACAATGAGCAGTTCTTC.

The CDR3 protein is CASRDNSGANVLTF. CDR3 nucleotides: TGTGCCAGCAGGGATAATTCTGGGGCCAACGTCCTGACTTTC. This chain joins TRBV6-1 and TRBJ2-6, with D hard to call. Trimming took off 6 bases at V and 1 base at J, with 7 bases between the two ends. This CDR3 region has 14 residues. Germline V gene data show CDR1 as MNHNS and CDR2 as SASEGT.

This chain links TRBV7-3 with TRBJ2-1; 8 bases are shared with TRBD1. CDR1 is SGHTA and CDR2 is FQGTGA in the germline V gene. The CDR3 consists of 13 residues. Trimming removed 2 bases from V and 8 bases from J; junction bases left unmatched: 2. For the CDR3, the DNA is TGTGCCAGCAGCTTACGGGACAGGTATGAGCAGTTCTTC. Its translation is CASSLRDRYEQFF.

The chain recombines TRBV7-6 with TRBJ1-2; 9 bases align to TRBD1. V shed 5 bases and J 8 bases; nucleotides not matched to a gene: 12. Germline CDR1 and CDR2: SGHVS and FNYEAQ. The CDR3 length is 15 residues. The CDR3 DNA follows: TGTGCCAGCAGCCTAAACCCCGGGACAGGGTACGGCTACACCTTC. Translating it yields CASSLNPGTGYGYTF.

The gene calls are TRBV18 and TRBJ2-2; tentative D call: TRBD2 (6 bases). The CDR3 length is 17 residues. Trimming took off 3 bases at V and 3 bases at J, with 17 bases between the two ends. Germline loops: CDR1 KGHSH, CDR2 LQKENI. CDR3 bases: TGTGCCAGCTCACCGCGGGACGGAAAATTATACACCGGGGAGCTGTTTTTT. Translation: CASSPRDGKLYTGELFF. Together with reference TRBV18 and TRBJ2-2, the CDR3 gives the full variable domain: NAGVMQNPRHLVRRRGQEARLRCSPMKGHSHVYWYRQLPEEGLKFMVYLQKENIIDESGMPKERFSAEFPKEGPSILRIQQVVRGDSAAYFCASSPRDGKLYTGELFFGEGSRLTVL.

This clonotype was counted at least ten times. V usage is TRBV24-1 and J usage is TRBJ1-4, with D perhaps TRBD1 (5 bases). Trimming cost V 4 bases and J 13 bases, with 12 bases left between them. The CDR3 spans 12 residues. Germline V gene data show CDR1 as KGHDR and CDR2 as SFDVKD. This CDR3 reads CATSETFGGLFF. DNA for the CDR3: TGTGCCACCAGTGAAACCTTTGGGGGACTGTTTTTT.

This chain uses TRBV20-1 with TRBJ1-3, with D perhaps matching TRBD1 (5 bases). Trimming removed 0 bases at V and 5 bases at J, with 17 bases between. The CDR3 runs to 16 residues. The germline V gene has CDR1 DFQATT and CDR2 SNEGSKA (reference sequence). The CDR3 region is CSARDRIRGSRNTIYF. CDR3 DNA: TGCAGTGCTAGAGATCGAATAAGGGGATCGAGAAACACCATATATTTT.